These 21 T cell receptor beta chains share one sample of origin, sequenced in a study of T-cell reconstitution after alpha-beta-depleted transplantation in children. Library preparation (for TCRbeta) was performed with unique molecular identifiers. TCRdb processed the PCR reads anew with MiXCR; each CDR3 protein has one entry. The sample consists of about 980,000 distinct CDR3 sequences, around 30% of them appearing once. The source was PBMCs, mostly from graft donor cells, collected 360 days after TCRalphabeta/CD19-depleted stem cell transplant. The origin of the receptors is a boy younger than two who had a stem cell transplant for SCID, so the T cells may come from the graft donor.

Only a few counts were recorded for this clonotype. The chain is built from TRBV4-3 and TRBJ2-3; 8 bases line up with TRBD2. The germline V gene has CDR1 LGHNA and CDR2 YSLEER. Unmatched junction bases numbered 9, after V lost 3 bases and J lost 1 base. The CDR3 covers 17 residues. Here the CDR3 reads CASSQVYRRGGTDTQYF. CDR3 sequence (DNA): TGCGCCAGCAGCCAGGTGTACCGGCGGGGGGGCACAGATACGCAGTATTTT.

V usage is TRBV28 and J usage is TRBJ2-7, with D perhaps matching TRBD1 (6 bases). V gave up 4 bases and J gave up 3 bases, with 10 bases separating them. Germline CDR1 MDHEN, CDR2 SYDVKM. The CDR3 length is 13 residues. The chain's CDR3 is CASSSGTIYEQYF. The CDR3 bases are TGTGCCAGCAGTTCCGGGACAATCTACGAGCAGTACTTC.

Note on this clonotype: Compared with germline, one end of the junction differs, possibly owing to a read error. The chain carries TRBV12-3 or TRBV12-4 and TRBJ1-6, with 8 bases aligning to TRBD1. The CDR3 totals 16 residues. For the CDR3, the DNA is TGTGCCAGCAGTTTAGGGCAGGGGGCGGATAATTCACCCCTCCGCTTT. The encoded protein is CASSLGQGADNSPLRF.

This clonotype is a singleton in its sample. J is TRBJ2-1 and V is TRBV20-1; D remains unclear. The CDR3 runs 15 residues. V lost 1 base and J lost 0, with 10 bases in between. The germline CDR1 and CDR2 sequences are DFQATT and SNEGSKA (reference sequence). CDR3 in DNA: TGCAGTGCTAGAGGGATATTCCCCTCCTACAATGAGCAGTTCTTC. Protein sequence: CSARGIFPSYNEQFF.

The chain combines TRBV5-1 with TRBJ1-3; 8 bases match TRBD1. V lost 0 bases, J lost 4 bases, and 3 bases stayed unmatched. This CDR3 contains 15 residues. Germline V gives CDR1 SGHRS, CDR2 YFSETQ. CDR3 nucleotide sequence: TGCGCCAGCAGCTTGGTGGGACAGGTGGGAAACACCATATATTTT. Amino acid sequence: CASSLVGQVGNTIYF.

This clonotype was seen a handful of times. The chain uses TRBV12-3 or TRBV12-4 and TRBJ1-1; 8 bases agree with TRBD1. The CDR3 is made up of 15 amino acids. Trimming removed 6 bases from V and 4 bases from J; junction bases left unmatched: 10. CDR3 in DNA: TGTGCCAGCAGCCACAGACAGGGGCGGGGCACTGAAGCTTTCTTT. Protein: CASSHRQGRGTEAFF.

This chain links TRBV7-3 with TRBJ2-1, with TRBD1 matching over 8 bases. The V gene's germline CDR1 is SGHTA and CDR2 FQGTGA. V lost 5 bases and J lost 10; bases outside the gene matches: 13. The CDR3 extends over 15 amino acids. In nucleotides, the CDR3 is TGTGCCAGCAGCCCGGACAGGGCTCCGTTGGGAGAGCAGTTCTTC. Amino acids: CASSPDRAPLGEQFF.

This chain joins TRBV10-3 and TRBJ2-1; 7 bases line up with TRBD2. The junction had 1 base not matched to a gene; V was cut back by 5 bases and J by 3 bases. The CDR3 loop spans 13 amino acids. Germline V gene sequence: CDR1 ENHRY, CDR2 SYGVKD. The CDR3 loop reads CAISSGVYNEQFF. Written as DNA, the CDR3 is TGTGCCATCAGTAGCGGGGTCTACAATGAGCAGTTCTTC.

This sequence joins TRBV5-1 and TRBJ2-5; TRBD2 agrees at 15 bases. V was pared by 5 bases and J by 1 base, with 6 bases of the junction left unmatched. The CDR3 has 17 amino acids. Germline values: CDR1 SGHRS, CDR2 YFSETQ. In DNA, the CDR3 is TGCGCCAGCAGGCCCCCGGGACTAGCGGGAGGCCAAGAGACCCAGTACTTC. Protein sequence: CASRPPGLAGGQETQYF.

This clonotype was observed a few times. The V gene is TRBV12-3 or TRBV12-4, the J gene TRBJ2-7, with D hard to call. V was clipped by 5 bases and J by 2 bases, with 10 bases between them. This CDR3 has 13 residues. CDR3 amino acids: CASSLEQAYEQYF. CDR3 sequence (DNA): TGTGCCAGCAGTCTGGAACAAGCCTACGAGCAGTACTTC.

In this sample, this clonotype turned up once. Given a much more abundant clone one base away, this may be a read error. The chain recombines TRBV12-3 or TRBV12-4 with TRBJ2-5; a weak D match, TRBD1 (5 bases). Trimming pared 6 bases from V and 3 bases from J, leaving 11 bases between. The CDR3 sequence is 13 residues long. The CDR3 protein is CASSRGHEETQYF. For the CDR3, the DNA is TGTGCCAGCAGCCGAGGACATGAAGAGACCCAGTACTTC.

The genes are TRBV5-1 and TRBJ2-7, with 7 bases aligning to TRBD2. CDR3 length: 14 amino acids. In germline, CDR1 is SGHRS, CDR2 YFSETQ. J was trimmed by 4 bases and V by 3 bases; bases with no gene match: 7. Written as DNA, the CDR3 is TGCGCCAGCAGCTCGACGGGGGGTTGGTACGAGCAGTACTTC. As protein: CASSSTGGWYEQYF.

This clonotype was observed a handful of times. This chain uses TRBV12-3 or TRBV12-4 with TRBJ2-5, with 11 bases identical to TRBD2. This CDR3 is built from 17 residues. The junction had 7 bases not matched to a gene; V was cut back by 3 bases and J by 1 base. CDR3: CASSFGGLAGGQETQYF. The CDR3, as DNA: TGTGCCAGCAGTTTCGGGGGGCTAGCGGGGGGCCAAGAGACCCAGTACTTC.

This chain connects TRBV24-1 to TRBJ2-2, with 8 bases identical to TRBD2. The V gene's germline CDR1 is KGHDR and CDR2 SFDVKD. V shed 1 base, J shed 6 bases, and the junction held 6 bases outside the gene matches. The CDR3 loop spans 16 amino acids. This CDR3 reads CATSDFSTSGPGELFF. CDR3 DNA sequence: TGTGCCACCAGTGATTTCTCCACTAGCGGCCCCGGGGAGCTGTTTTTT.

The chain employs TRBV12-3 or TRBV12-4 and TRBJ2-1, with D perhaps TRBD2 (5 bases). The CDR3 is 15 amino acids. Trimming took off 4 bases at V and 2 bases at J, with 12 bases between the two ends. CDR3 nucleotide sequence: TGTGCCAGCAGTTCCGGGATAGCCCCCTACAATGAGCAGTTCTTC. Amino acids: CASSSGIAPYNEQFF.

V gene TRBV20-1 combines with J gene TRBJ1-6, with D possibly TRBD1 on 5 matching bases. The germline V gene has CDR1 DFQATT and CDR2 SNEGSKA (reference sequence). Trimming removed 3 bases at V and 3 bases at J, with 9 bases between. The CDR3 consists of 14 residues. CDR3 DNA sequence: TGCAGTGCTAGTTCGGGGGTCTATAATTCACCCCTCCACTTT. Its protein product is CSASSGVYNSPLHF.

This rearrangement joins TRBV18 to TRBJ2-3, with 9 nucleotides matching TRBD2. The CDR3 covers 15 residues. The J segment lost 1 base and the V segment lost 2 bases, leaving 1 base of the junction unmatched. CDR1 is KGHSH, CDR2 LQKENI, per germline. The CDR3 nucleotides are TGTGCCAGCTCACCAATAGCGGGGGGCACAGATACGCAGTATTTT. This gives the protein CASSPIAGGTDTQYF.

This clonotype was seen more than once but under ten times. The V gene is TRBV24-1, the J gene TRBJ2-7, with D maybe TRBD1 (6 bases). Germline V gene lookup returns CDR1 KGHDR and CDR2 SFDVKD. V lost 4 bases and J 4 bases, leaving 13 bases between the germline ends. This CDR3 is 14 amino acids long. CDR3 amino acids: CATSDSDRLYEQYF. The CDR3 DNA sequence: TGTGCCACCAGTGACTCCGACAGGCTATACGAGCAGTACTTC.

The chain is built from TRBV18 and TRBJ2-7; maybe TRBD1 (6 bases). Trimming shortened V by 5 bases and J by 2 bases, and 10 bases separated the two germline ends. CDR1 and CDR2 (germline): KGHSH, LQKENI. The CDR3 sequence is 13 residues long. The CDR3 DNA reads as TGTGCCAGCTCAACGACAGGTCCCTACGAGCAGTACTTC. This translates into CASSTTGPYEQYF.

This chain connects TRBV7-9 to TRBJ2-7; a weak D match, TRBD2 (6 bases). Deletions cut 1 base from V and 2 bases from J, with 12 bases between. The germline V gene encodes CDR1 SEHNR and CDR2 FQNEAQ (reference sequence). CDR3 length: 15 amino acids. In nucleotides, the CDR3 is TGTGCCAGCAGCTTAGAAACTAGCTTCCCCTACGAGCAGTACTTC. It is translated as CASSLETSFPYEQYF.

The J gene is TRBJ2-7, the V gene TRBV27; D is undetermined. Looked up from germline, CDR1 is MNHEY and CDR2 is SMNVEV (reference sequence). The CDR3 has 14 amino acids. V was pared by 8 bases and J by 3 bases, with 17 bases between. CDR3 amino acids: CASARGPTNYEQYF. The CDR3 DNA reads TGTGCCAGCGCAAGAGGCCCTACGAACTACGAGCAGTACTTC.